The clone carrying this TCR beta chain was observed many times. This entry belongs to a study of blood T cells in healthy people across ages. The CDR3 extends over 11 amino acids. V lost 2 bases and J 7 bases, leaving 9 bases between the germline ends. Germline V lookup: CDR1 DFQATT, CDR2 SNEGSKA (reference sequence). The second PCR ran roughly 7 to 11 cycles with a sample-barcoded 5' primer and J-beta primers. Via MiXCR, TCRdb re-called the 5' RACE reads, giving one row per CDR3 protein. The sample contains 700,000 to 800,000 distinct CDR3 sequences, roughly 41% of which appear only once. The origin of this receptor is a woman aged 55-75 years in good health. J is TRBJ2-7 and V is TRBV20-1; D gene unclear. Input material: blood. The CDR3 spells CSARRAPEQYF. The DNA for the CDR3 is TGCAGTGCTAGAAGGGCCCCTGAGCAGTACTTC.